This is a list of T cell receptor beta chains from one sample in a study of CD4 T cells in relation to SARS-CoV-2 and coronaviruses. Antigens of these TCRs are unknown. TCRdb keeps only in-frame clones here, not all; method: immunoSEQ multiplex PCR. The sample holds fewer than 45,000 clones; around 82% are singletons and the top ten take 1% to 1.5%. Sequencing was carried out using naive CD4+ T cells from PBMCs, cultured in vitro. All receptors derive from an adult with COVID-19. The CDR3 runs from the conserved cysteine through the conserved F or W. Each record gives: CDR3 DNA, CDR3 protein, V gene, J gene, clone size, D gene. A D gene is named only where the DNA matches it firmly. Rows give clone size only sometimes, using once, few, many, or a class for an expanded clone.

CDR3 DNA: TGTGCCAGCAGTCGGACTAGCGGGAGTACTTTCGACAATGAGCAGTTCTTC
CDR3 protein: CASSRTSGSTFDNEQFF
V gene: TRBV6-2/TRBV6-3
J gene: TRBJ2-1
clone size: -
D gene: TRBD2

CDR3 DNA: TGTGCCAGCAGTGAATTGGGGGGGAGGGCCAGCGAGCAGTTCTTC
CDR3 protein: CASSELGGRASEQFF
V gene: TRBV6-1
J gene: TRBJ2-1
clone size: -
D gene: TRBD2

CDR3 DNA: TGTGCCAGCAGCTTCTCGGACAGGGGGCCCACCATCTGGGGCTACACCTTC
CDR3 protein: CASSFSDRGPTIWGYTF
V gene: TRBV9
J gene: TRBJ1-2
clone size: -
D gene: TRBD1

CDR3 DNA: TGTGCCAGCAGCTTGGGTGGCGGGAGGCTCTACGAGCAGTACTTC
CDR3 protein: CASSLGGGRLYEQYF
V gene: TRBV5-4
J gene: TRBJ2-7
clone size: once
D gene: TRBD2

CDR3 DNA: TGTGCCAGCAGTCGGACTAGCGGCGAGCAGTTCTTC
CDR3 protein: CASSRTSGEQFF
V gene: TRBV6-5
J gene: TRBJ2-1
clone size: -
D gene: TRBD2

CDR3 DNA: TGTGCCAGCAGCCAAGGGGGTAGCGGGATGAGCACAGATACGCAGTATTTT
CDR3 protein: CASSQGGSGMSTDTQYF
V gene: TRBV2
J gene: TRBJ2-3
clone size: -
D gene: TRBD2

CDR3 DNA: TGTGCCAGCTCCCCGGGACATAACTCTGGAAACACCATATATTTT
CDR3 protein: CASSPGHNSGNTIYF
V gene: TRBV18
J gene: TRBJ1-3
clone size: -
D gene: -

CDR3 DNA: TGTGCCAGCAGTTTAGGCAGGGGGGGAACCGGGGAGCTGTTTTTT
CDR3 protein: CASSLGRGGTGELFF
V gene: TRBV28
J gene: TRBJ2-2
clone size: once
D gene: -

CDR3 DNA: TGTGCCAGCAGCGAGGGCGCGGGCACTGAAGCTTTCTTT
CDR3 protein: CASSEGAGTEAFF
V gene: TRBV28
J gene: TRBJ1-1
clone size: -
D gene: -

CDR3 DNA: TGTGCCAGTATCCATACAAATACTGAAGCTTTCTTT
CDR3 protein: CASIHTNTEAFF
V gene: TRBV19
J gene: TRBJ1-1
clone size: -
D gene: -

CDR3 DNA: TGTGCCAGCAGTTCGACCATTCAGCCCCAGCATTTT
CDR3 protein: CASSSTIQPQHF
V gene: TRBV6-6
J gene: TRBJ1-5
clone size: few
D gene: -

CDR3 DNA: TGTGCCAGCAGCCAAGATCCGCGGGAAGGGCAGTTCTTC
CDR3 protein: CASSQDPREGQFF
V gene: TRBV3-1/TRBV3-2
J gene: TRBJ2-1
clone size: -
D gene: -

CDR3 DNA: TGTGCCAGCAGCTGGGGGGGGTTACAGGGAGCCGACAATGGCTACACCTTC
CDR3 protein: CASSWGGLQGADNGYTF
V gene: TRBV5-6
J gene: TRBJ1-2
clone size: -
D gene: -

CDR3 DNA: TGTGCCAGCAGTTTATTACAGAACTATGGCTACACCTTC
CDR3 protein: CASSLLQNYGYTF
V gene: TRBV28
J gene: TRBJ1-2
clone size: -
D gene: -

CDR3 DNA: TGTGCCAGCAGCTTAACGGGGGCGGATCCAGCTTTCTTT
CDR3 protein: CASSLTGADPAFF
V gene: TRBV7-3
J gene: TRBJ1-1
clone size: few
D gene: -

CDR3 DNA: TGCGCCAGCAGCTTGGATCCGGGGGCCTACTCTGGAAACACCATATATTTT
CDR3 protein: CASSLDPGAYSGNTIYF
V gene: TRBV5-1
J gene: TRBJ1-3
clone size: -
D gene: -

CDR3 DNA: TGTGCCAGCAGTGACAACAGGGGAAGTAGCGAAAAACTGTTTTTT
CDR3 protein: CASSDNRGSSEKLFF
V gene: TRBV6-1
J gene: TRBJ1-4
clone size: once
D gene: TRBD1

CDR3 DNA: TGTGCCAGCAGCAAAGGGGGCAGAGGCGATGAGCAGTTCTTC
CDR3 protein: CASSKGGRGDEQFF
V gene: TRBV21-1
J gene: TRBJ2-1
clone size: medium-sized
D gene: -

CDR3 DNA: TGTGCCTGGAGTGTGGGAGGCTTTACAGATACGCAGTATTTT
CDR3 protein: CAWSVGGFTDTQYF
V gene: TRBV30
J gene: TRBJ2-3
clone size: -
D gene: -

CDR3 DNA: TGCGCCAGCAGCCCCTTTGGGGGGGGCGAAGAGACCCAGTACTTC
CDR3 protein: CASSPFGGGEETQYF
V gene: TRBV4-1
J gene: TRBJ2-5
clone size: -
D gene: -

CDR3 DNA: TGTGCCAGTCGACGAGCGGGGACAGGGGCCTCTGGGGCCAACGTCCTGACTTTC
CDR3 protein: CASRRAGTGASGANVLTF
V gene: TRBV19
J gene: TRBJ2-6
clone size: -
D gene: TRBD1

CDR3 DNA: TGTGCCAGCAGGGAACATAGCGGGAGGGCAGACGAGCAGTACTTC
CDR3 protein: CASREHSGRADEQYF
V gene: TRBV2
J gene: TRBJ2-7
clone size: -
D gene: TRBD2

CDR3 DNA: TGTGCCAGCAGCCGACCATCTAGCTACGAGCAGTACTTC
CDR3 protein: CASSRPSSYEQYF
V gene: TRBV7-9
J gene: TRBJ2-7
clone size: -
D gene: -

CDR3 DNA: TGTGCCATCAGGGGGGCACGTAGCACTGAAGCTTTCTTT
CDR3 protein: CAIRGARSTEAFF
V gene: TRBV10-3
J gene: TRBJ1-1
clone size: -
D gene: -

CDR3 DNA: TGTGCCAGCAGTGACGATCGCTACGAGCAGTACTTC
CDR3 protein: CASSDDRYEQYF
V gene: TRBV2
J gene: TRBJ2-7
clone size: -
D gene: -

CDR3 DNA: TGTGCCAGCAGCCCCCTAGCGGGAGGGACAGATACGCAGTATTTT
CDR3 protein: CASSPLAGGTDTQYF
V gene: TRBV9
J gene: TRBJ2-3
clone size: -
D gene: TRBD2

CDR3 DNA: TGTGCCAGCAGCCAAGATATCGTGCAGTACTTC
CDR3 protein: CASSQDIVQYF
V gene: TRBV3-1/TRBV3-2
J gene: TRBJ2-7
clone size: once
D gene: -

CDR3 DNA: TGTGCCTGGAGCCCGGGAGTAGGAAACACCATATATTTT
CDR3 protein: CAWSPGVGNTIYF
V gene: TRBV30
J gene: TRBJ1-3
clone size: -
D gene: -

CDR3 DNA: TGTGCCAGCAGCGTCGGGGGGCGGGAGACCCAGTACTTC
CDR3 protein: CASSVGGRETQYF
V gene: TRBV9
J gene: TRBJ2-5
clone size: -
D gene: -

CDR3 DNA: TGCAGTGCAATTGACAGGTGGTCCTACACCTTC
CDR3 protein: CSAIDRWSYTF
V gene: TRBV20-1
J gene: TRBJ1-2
clone size: -
D gene: -

CDR3 DNA: TGTGCCAGCAGCCTGGGGGGCCGCTACGAGCAGTACTTC
CDR3 protein: CASSLGGRYEQYF
V gene: TRBV3-1/TRBV3-2
J gene: TRBJ2-7
clone size: -
D gene: -

CDR3 DNA: TGTGCCAGCAGCTCCTGGGACGCAAGCTCCTACAATGAGCAGTTCTTC
CDR3 protein: CASSSWDASSYNEQFF
V gene: TRBV7-9
J gene: TRBJ2-1
clone size: -
D gene: -

CDR3 DNA: TGTGCCAGTAGTAATGACAGAACTTCTAACTATGGCTACACCTTC
CDR3 protein: CASSNDRTSNYGYTF
V gene: TRBV19
J gene: TRBJ1-2
clone size: -
D gene: -

CDR3 DNA: TGTGCCAGCAGCTTTCTAGCGGGAGTTGCAGATACGCAGTATTTT
CDR3 protein: CASSFLAGVADTQYF
V gene: TRBV7-3
J gene: TRBJ2-3
clone size: -
D gene: TRBD2

CDR3 DNA: TGTGCCAGCTCACCACTGGGGACAGGGGGCTTCGAGCAGTACTTC
CDR3 protein: CASSPLGTGGFEQYF
V gene: TRBV18
J gene: TRBJ2-7
clone size: -
D gene: TRBD1

CDR3 DNA: TGCGCCAGCAGTGAGTCCCAGGGGAACACTGAAGCTTTCTTT
CDR3 protein: CASSESQGNTEAFF
V gene: TRBV10-2
J gene: TRBJ1-1
clone size: -
D gene: -

CDR3 DNA: TGTGCCAGCAGTGGGACCGGAAACCAAGAGACCCAGTACTTC
CDR3 protein: CASSGTGNQETQYF
V gene: TRBV2
J gene: TRBJ2-5
clone size: -
D gene: -

CDR3 DNA: TGTGCCAGCAGCTTAACCGGGACTAGCGGGATCTACAATGAGCAGTTCTTC
CDR3 protein: CASSLTGTSGIYNEQFF
V gene: TRBV7-3
J gene: TRBJ2-1
clone size: -
D gene: TRBD2

CDR3 DNA: TGTGCCAGCGCCCGACCAGGAGCGAACACCGGGGAGCTGTTTTTT
CDR3 protein: CASARPGANTGELFF
V gene: TRBV2
J gene: TRBJ2-2
clone size: -
D gene: -

CDR3 DNA: TGTGCCAGCAGCCTCCGGGAAAGGCAAGAGACCCAGTACTTC
CDR3 protein: CASSLRERQETQYF
V gene: TRBV3-1/TRBV3-2
J gene: TRBJ2-5
clone size: -
D gene: -

CDR3 DNA: TGTGCCAGCAGTACCCCTAGGGAAGCCAACACCGGGGAGCTGTTTTTT
CDR3 protein: CASSTPREANTGELFF
V gene: TRBV27
J gene: TRBJ2-2
clone size: -
D gene: -

CDR3 DNA: TGTGCCAGCAGTCTAAAGACTGAAGCTTTCTTT
CDR3 protein: CASSLKTEAFF
V gene: TRBV12-3/TRBV12-4
J gene: TRBJ1-1
clone size: -
D gene: -

CDR3 DNA: TGTGCCAGCAGCCAAGACAACAGACGGCGGGGCCGTGACAATGAGCAGTTCTTC
CDR3 protein: CASSQDNRRRGRDNEQFF
V gene: TRBV3-1/TRBV3-2
J gene: TRBJ2-1
clone size: -
D gene: -

CDR3 DNA: TGTGCCAGCAGTCCAGGAAGGGGCGAGCAGTACTTC
CDR3 protein: CASSPGRGEQYF
V gene: TRBV27
J gene: TRBJ2-7
clone size: -
D gene: -

CDR3 DNA: TGTGCCATCAGTGCTGGGTCCTACAATGAGCAGTTCTTC
CDR3 protein: CAISAGSYNEQFF
V gene: TRBV10-3
J gene: TRBJ2-1
clone size: once
D gene: -

CDR3 DNA: TGTGCCAGCAGTTTTTCGGGCTTCTTGGGGGGAAGTAAGGAGACCCAGTACTTC
CDR3 protein: CASSFSGFLGGSKETQYF
V gene: TRBV27
J gene: TRBJ2-5
clone size: -
D gene: -